This TCR beta chain was profiled in a study of identical twins. The germline gives CDR1 SGHTA, CDR2 FQGNSA. Trimming removed 0 bases at V and 1 base at J, with 13 bases between. This CDR3 has 17 residues. Template switching added a universal primer binding site, and final cDNA carried unique molecular identifiers. TCRdb called the 5' RACE reads again in MiXCR, with one record for every CDR3 protein. The sample yields 470,000 or so distinct CDR3 sequences, 20% to 25% seen once. This same sample was also taken into another study, of T cells expressing NK-cell markers. That work adds: About 1.0-7.0% of CD8+ T cells in about six donors belonged to dominant NKG2C+ clonotypes.

The chain employs TRBV7-2 and TRBJ2-1, with D possibly matching TRBD1 (5 bases). This sequence originates from a woman under 30 in good health. Sequences were obtained from CD4+ T cells sorted from blood. Written as DNA, the CDR3 is TGTGCCAGCAGCTTAGCGGATATAGCAGGGTCCTACAATGAGCAGTTCTTC. Translated: CASSLADIAGSYNEQFF.